This T cell receptor beta chain was captured in a study of blood T cell repertoires in COVID-19. Study-level background: Collection of acute and convalescent COVID-19 samples took place in the United States, Italy and Spain. Sample material is recorded as cDNA or gDNA derived from T cells, B-cell-depleted T cells, or PBMCs.

CDR1 and CDR2 (germline): MNHNS, SASEGT. The V gene end was trimmed by 2 bases and the J gene end by 6 bases; junction bases not matched to a gene: 17. CDR3 length: 18 amino acids. This clone was observed at least ten times. TCRdb keeps only in-frame clones here, not all; method: immunoSEQ multiplex PCR. The sample includes about 180,000 clones, about four fifths seen only once; the top ten take 6.5% to 7%. The chain is built from TRBV6-1 and TRBJ2-7; 9 bases agree with TRBD2. This TCR derives from a man aged 70-80 years with active or convalescent COVID-19. Sequences were obtained from peripheral blood. The CDR3 loop reads CASSEMSGGLPRKVEQYF. The CDR3 DNA reads TGTGCCAGCAGTGAAATGAGCGGGGGGCTGCCTAGGAAGGTCGAGCAGTACTTC.